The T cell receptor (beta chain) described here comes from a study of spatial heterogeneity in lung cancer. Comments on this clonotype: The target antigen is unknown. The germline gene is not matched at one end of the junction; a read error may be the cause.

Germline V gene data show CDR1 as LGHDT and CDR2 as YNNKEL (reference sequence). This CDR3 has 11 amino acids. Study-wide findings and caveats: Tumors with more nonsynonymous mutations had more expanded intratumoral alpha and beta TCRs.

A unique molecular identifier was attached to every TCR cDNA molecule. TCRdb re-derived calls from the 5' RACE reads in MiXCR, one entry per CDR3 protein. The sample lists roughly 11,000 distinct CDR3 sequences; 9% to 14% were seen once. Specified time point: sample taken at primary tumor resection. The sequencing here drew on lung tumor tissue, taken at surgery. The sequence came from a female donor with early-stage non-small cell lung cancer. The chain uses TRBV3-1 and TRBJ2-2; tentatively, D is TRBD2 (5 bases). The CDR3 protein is CASSLAGELLF. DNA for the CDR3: TGTGCCAGCAGCCTCGCCGGGGAGCTGCTTTTT.